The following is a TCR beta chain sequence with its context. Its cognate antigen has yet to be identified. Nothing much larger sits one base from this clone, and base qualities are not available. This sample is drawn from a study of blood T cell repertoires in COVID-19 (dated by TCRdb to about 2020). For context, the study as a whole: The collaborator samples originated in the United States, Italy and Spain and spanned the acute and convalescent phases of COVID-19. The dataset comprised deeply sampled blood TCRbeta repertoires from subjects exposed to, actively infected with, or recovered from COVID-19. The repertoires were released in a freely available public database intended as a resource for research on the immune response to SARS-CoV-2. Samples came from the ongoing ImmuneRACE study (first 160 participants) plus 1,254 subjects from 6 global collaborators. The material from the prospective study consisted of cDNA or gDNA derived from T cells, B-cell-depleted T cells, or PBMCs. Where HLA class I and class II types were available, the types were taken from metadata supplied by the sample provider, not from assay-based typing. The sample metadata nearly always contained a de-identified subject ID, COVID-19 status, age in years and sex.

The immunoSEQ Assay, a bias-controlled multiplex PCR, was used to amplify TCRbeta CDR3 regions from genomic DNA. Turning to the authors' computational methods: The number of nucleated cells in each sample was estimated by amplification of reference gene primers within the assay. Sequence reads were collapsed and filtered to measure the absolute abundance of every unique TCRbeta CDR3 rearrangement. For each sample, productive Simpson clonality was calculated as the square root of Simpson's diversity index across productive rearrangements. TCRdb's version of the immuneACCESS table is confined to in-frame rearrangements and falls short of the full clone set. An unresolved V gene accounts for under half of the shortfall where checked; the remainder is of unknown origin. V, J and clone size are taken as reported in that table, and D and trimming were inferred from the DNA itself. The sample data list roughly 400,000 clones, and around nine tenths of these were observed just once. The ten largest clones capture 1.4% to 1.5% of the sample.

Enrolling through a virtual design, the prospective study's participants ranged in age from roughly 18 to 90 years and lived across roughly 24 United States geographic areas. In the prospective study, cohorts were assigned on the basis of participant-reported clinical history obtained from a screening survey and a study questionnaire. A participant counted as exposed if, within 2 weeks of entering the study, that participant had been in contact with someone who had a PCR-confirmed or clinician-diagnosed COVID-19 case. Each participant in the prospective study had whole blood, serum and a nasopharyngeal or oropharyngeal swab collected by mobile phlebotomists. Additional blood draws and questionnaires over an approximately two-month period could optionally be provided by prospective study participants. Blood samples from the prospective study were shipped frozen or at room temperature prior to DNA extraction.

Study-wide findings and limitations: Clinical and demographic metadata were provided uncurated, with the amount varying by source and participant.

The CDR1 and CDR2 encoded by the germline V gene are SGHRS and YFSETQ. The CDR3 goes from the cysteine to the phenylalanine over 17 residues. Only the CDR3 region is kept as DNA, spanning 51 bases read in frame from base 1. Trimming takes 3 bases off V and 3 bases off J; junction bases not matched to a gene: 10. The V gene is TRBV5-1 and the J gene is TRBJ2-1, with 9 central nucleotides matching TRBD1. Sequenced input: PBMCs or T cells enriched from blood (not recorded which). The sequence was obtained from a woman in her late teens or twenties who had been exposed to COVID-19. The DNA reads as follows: TGCGCCAGCAGCTGGGGGGACCGGACAGGGGTCTACAATGAGCAGTTCTTC. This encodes CASSWGDRTGVYNEQFF.